Listed below are T cell receptor beta chains from one sample, sequenced in a study of cytomegalovirus exposure and HLA in healthy donors. The protocol was immunoSEQ multiplex PCR, while the TCRdb copy is restricted to in-frame clones and leaves out a portion. The table records some 100,000 clones, about 75% of them present only once. The sequencing input was PBMCs. Receptors originate from a woman between 18 and 29 years old in good health and CMV-seropositive. CDR3s include the opening cysteine and the closing phenylalanine or tryptophan. D genes are given only for firm matches. Size is stated for part of the rows, as once, few or many counts, or as a class when the clone is expanded.

size: NA
J: TRBJ2-7
V: TRBV27
D: NA
CDR3: CASSYRALYEQYF
DNA: TGTGCCAGCAGCTACCGAGCCCTCTACGAGCAGTACTTC

size: NA
J: TRBJ2-2
V: TRBV4-3
D: NA
CDR3: CASSQDPGAGELFF
DNA: TGCGCCAGCAGCCAAGATCCAGGGGCCGGGGAGCTGTTTTTT

size: few
J: TRBJ2-1
V: TRBV13
D: NA
CDR3: CASSFRPEDEQFF
DNA: TGTGCCAGCAGCTTTCGTCCTGAGGATGAGCAGTTCTTC

size: NA
J: TRBJ2-2
V: TRBV5-6
D: TRBD1
CDR3: CASTPGQATGELFF
DNA: TGTGCCAGCACGCCGGGACAGGCGACCGGGGAGCTGTTTTTT

size: NA
J: TRBJ2-2
V: TRBV7-9
D: TRBD1
CDR3: CASTSTSGQGANTGELFF
DNA: TGTGCCAGCACCTCCACCTCCGGCCAGGGGGCAAACACCGGGGAGCTGTTTTTT

size: NA
J: TRBJ2-3
V: TRBV7-3
D: TRBD1
CDR3: CASSLGTGGPDTQYF
DNA: TGTGCCAGCAGCTTAGGTACAGGGGGACCAGATACGCAGTATTTT

size: NA
J: TRBJ1-1
V: TRBV6-1
D: TRBD1
CDR3: CASKTGVYTEAFF
DNA: TGTGCCAGCAAGACAGGGGTGTACACTGAAGCTTTCTTT

size: NA
J: TRBJ1-3
V: TRBV5-4
D: NA
CDR3: CASSSRSGNTIYF
DNA: TGTGCCAGCAGCTCCCGGTCTGGAAACACCATATATTTT

size: NA
J: TRBJ2-7
V: TRBV5-6
D: TRBD2
CDR3: CASSFVSGLGSEQYF
DNA: TGTGCCAGCAGCTTCGTATCGGGACTAGGAAGCGAGCAGTACTTC

size: NA
J: TRBJ1-2
V: TRBV7-9
D: TRBD1
CDR3: CASSQGQGNLYGYTF
DNA: TGTGCCAGCAGCCAGGGACAGGGGAATCTATATGGCTACACCTTC

size: NA
J: TRBJ1-1
V: TRBV6-4
D: NA
CDR3: CASSEGVNTEAFF
DNA: TGTGCCAGCAGTGAAGGGGTGAACACTGAAGCTTTCTTT

size: NA
J: TRBJ1-1
V: TRBV7-9
D: TRBD1
CDR3: CSSSLDRGWTEAFF
DNA: TGTTCCAGCAGCTTAGACAGGGGATGGACTGAAGCTTTCTTT

size: NA
J: TRBJ2-7
V: TRBV5-1
D: TRBD1
CDR3: CASSLVGQGQGEQYF
DNA: TGCGCCAGCAGCTTGGTCGGACAGGGACAGGGAGAGCAGTACTTC

size: NA
J: TRBJ2-7
V: TRBV6-5
D: TRBD1
CDR3: CASSPRQGIFDEQYF
DNA: TGTGCCAGCAGTCCCAGACAGGGGATTTTCGACGAGCAGTACTTC

size: NA
J: TRBJ1-3
V: TRBV30
D: NA
CDR3: CAWSYLGNTIYF
DNA: TGTGCCTGGAGCTATCTCGGAAACACCATATATTTT

size: NA
J: TRBJ2-3
V: TRBV7-3
D: TRBD2
CDR3: CASSVAGVGADTQYF
DNA: TGTGCCAGCAGCGTAGCGGGAGTAGGAGCAGATACGCAGTATTTT

size: NA
J: TRBJ2-3
V: TRBV13
D: TRBD2
CDR3: CASSLGGLAGVTDTQYF
DNA: TGTGCCAGCAGCTTAGGGGGGCTAGCGGGAGTGACAGATACGCAGTATTTT

size: NA
J: TRBJ2-7
V: TRBV28
D: NA
CDR3: CASGWGGFSYEQYF
DNA: TGTGCCAGCGGATGGGGGGGCTTCTCCTACGAGCAGTACTTC

size: few
J: TRBJ1-1
V: TRBV6-5
D: NA
CDR3: CASSPGRAEAFF
DNA: TGTGCCAGCAGTCCCGGGAGAGCAGAAGCTTTCTTT

size: few
J: TRBJ2-1
V: TRBV7-8
D: TRBD2
CDR3: CASSLPSGRANEQFF
DNA: TGTGCCAGCAGCCTACCTAGCGGGAGAGCGAATGAGCAGTTCTTC

size: NA
J: TRBJ2-5
V: TRBV30
D: NA
CDR3: CAWSRAAKEGTQYF
DNA: TGTGCCTGGAGTAGAGCGGCCAAGGAAGGGACCCAGTACTTC

size: once
J: TRBJ2-7
V: TRBV10-3
D: NA
CDR3: CAITASASYEQYF
DNA: TGTGCCATCACGGCTAGCGCCTCCTACGAGCAGTACTTC

size: NA
J: TRBJ1-5
V: TRBV6-5
D: TRBD1
CDR3: CASSRTQGQPQHF
DNA: TGTGCCAGCAGTCGAACACAGGGGCAGCCCCAGCATTTT

size: NA
J: TRBJ2-7
V: TRBV7-6
D: TRBD1
CDR3: CASSGTDTYEQYF
DNA: TGTGCCAGCAGCGGGACAGACACCTACGAGCAGTACTTC

size: few
J: TRBJ1-2
V: TRBV2
D: NA
CDR3: CASSEYRGAAIINYGYTF
DNA: TGTGCCAGCAGTGAATATAGGGGCGCCGCTATTATTAACTATGGCTACACCTTC

size: NA
J: TRBJ2-1
V: TRBV4-1
D: NA
CDR3: CASSQDRLDEQFF
DNA: TGCGCCAGCAGCCAAGACCGACTAGATGAGCAGTTCTTC

size: once
J: TRBJ2-7
V: TRBV27
D: TRBD2
CDR3: CASSTRLAKGYEQYF
DNA: TGTGCCAGCAGCACTCGACTAGCCAAAGGATACGAGCAGTACTTC

size: NA
J: TRBJ2-1
V: TRBV9
D: NA
CDR3: CASSPWGAPGNEQFF
DNA: TGTGCCAGCAGCCCCTGGGGCGCCCCAGGGAATGAGCAGTTCTTC

size: NA
J: TRBJ2-4
V: TRBV29-1
D: TRBD2
CDR3: CSVGGGWSGSGLAKNIQYF
DNA: TGCAGCGTTGGTGGGGGGTGGAGCGGGAGTGGACTAGCCAAAAACATTCAGTACTTC

size: NA
J: TRBJ1-1
V: TRBV7-2
D: TRBD1
CDR3: CASSQQGDTEAFF
DNA: TGTGCCAGCAGCCAACAGGGGGACACTGAAGCTTTCTTT

size: NA
J: TRBJ2-7
V: TRBV7-2
D: TRBD2
CDR3: CASSFLAGGPQGEQYF
DNA: TGTGCCAGCAGCTTTCTAGCGGGAGGGCCACAGGGCGAGCAGTACTTC

size: NA
J: TRBJ2-1
V: TRBV27
D: TRBD2
CDR3: CASKPPGLGAYNEQFF
DNA: TGTGCCAGCAAACCTCCGGGACTAGGGGCCTACAATGAGCAGTTCTTC

size: NA
J: TRBJ2-3
V: TRBV9
D: NA
CDR3: CASSVSTEGKRDTQYF
DNA: TGTGCCAGCAGCGTATCAACGGAGGGGAAAAGGGATACGCAGTATTTT

size: NA
J: TRBJ2-2
V: TRBV29-1
D: NA
CDR3: CSVVQATGELFF
DNA: TGCAGCGTTGTACAGGCCACCGGGGAGCTGTTTTTT